The next 27 T cell receptor beta chains were all read from a single sample in a study of T cell repertoires in cytomegalovirus infection. Their specific antigens are unknown. TCRdb itself ran the reads through MiXCR, one entry per CDR3 protein. The data contain roughly 150,000 distinct CDR3 sequences, about 20% of them seen just once; the ten biggest clones take up roughly 25%. This specimen was CD8+ T cells from cultured PBMCs, taken from culture after CMV antigen stimulation. These receptors were collected from a human donor in good health (CMV status not recorded). Some clones in this sample may be carry-over from other donors' samples.

This clonotype has just a few counts. The genes are TRBV7-8 and TRBJ1-5; TRBD1 matches at 9 bases. The CDR3 runs to 14 residues. Germline V gives CDR1 SGHVS, CDR2 FQNEAQ. V lost 5 bases to trimming and J lost 6 bases; unmatched junction nucleotides: 5. CDR3: CASSAGQGSQPQHF. CDR3 DNA sequence: TGTGCCAGCAGCGCCGGACAGGGGAGTCAGCCCCAGCATTTT.

This clonotype appeared many times. V gene TRBV7-2 combines with J gene TRBJ2-7, with D hard to call. The CDR3 extends over 12 amino acids. V lost 5 bases, J lost 0 bases, and 5 bases lay in between. Germline V lookup: CDR1 SGHTA, CDR2 FQGNSA. The DNA for the CDR3 is TGTGCCAGCAGCCCAAGCTCCTACGAGCAGTACTTC. This translates into CASSPSSYEQYF.

The chain couples TRBV7-6 to TRBJ1-2, with D tentatively TRBD1 (6 bases). There are 15 residues in the CDR3. V gave up 5 bases and J gave up 4 bases, with 17 bases separating them. Germline CDR1 is SGHVS and CDR2 is FNYEAQ. The DNA for the CDR3 is TGTGCCAGCAGCCACACTCCGGGGGGCCCCTATGGCTACACCTTC. Translated, it gives CASSHTPGGPYGYTF.

The rearrangement uses TRBV7-8 and TRBJ2-7; either TRBD1 or TRBD2 may supply D (5 bases each). Germline loops: CDR1 SGHVS, CDR2 FQNEAQ. Trimming shortened V by 1 base and J by 5 bases, and 9 bases separated the two germline ends. The CDR3 extends over 13 amino acids. The CDR3 reads CASSLVGVDEQYF. In nucleotides, the CDR3 is TGTGCCAGCAGCTTAGTGGGGGTGGACGAGCAGTACTTC. The full variable domain, completed using reference TRBV7-8 and TRBJ2-7, is GAGVSQSPRYKVAKRGQDVALRCDPISGHVSLFWYQQALGQGPEFLTYFQNEAQLDKSGLPSDRFFAERPEGSVSTLKIQRTQQEDSAVYLCASSLVGVDEQYFGPGTRLTVT.

This clonotype was seen a handful of times. This chain uses TRBV19 with TRBJ2-7; the D gene is possibly TRBD2 (5 bases). Trimming took off 10 bases at V and 4 bases at J, with 20 bases between the two ends. This CDR3 region has 14 residues. CDR1 LNHDA and CDR2 SQIVND come from the germline V gene (reference sequence). The CDR3 DNA follows: TGTGCCACCCGAGATCATAGGGAGTTGTACGAGCAGTACTTC. It codes for CATRDHRELYEQYF.

This clonotype was recorded a few times. The chain has TRBV29-1 and TRBJ2-3; 8 bases line up with TRBD2. Losses at the gene ends were 6 bases for V and 0 bases for J; bases not matched to a gene: 11. The CDR3 is 16 residues long. Germline CDR1 SQVTM, CDR2 ANQGSEA. CDR3: CSVVVLAESSTDTQYF. CDR3 nucleotides: TGCAGCGTAGTCGTACTAGCGGAGTCTAGCACAGATACGCAGTATTTT.

Only a few counts were recorded for this clonotype. This rearrangement joins TRBV7-2 to TRBJ2-5; D is undetermined. Between the trimmed V and J ends, which lost 1 base and 1 base, there was a span of 16 bases. This CDR3 contains 17 residues. Germline V gene lookup returns CDR1 SGHTA and CDR2 FQGNSA. The CDR3 DNA follows: TGTGCCAGCAGCTTAGACTCTCTCGAGTGGGGCCAAGAGACCCAGTACTTC. It is translated as CASSLDSLEWGQETQYF.

The chain recombines TRBV10-3 with TRBJ2-7; perhaps TRBD1 as D (7 bases). V was clipped by 5 bases and J by 3 bases, with 11 bases between them. Looked up from germline, CDR1 is ENHRY and CDR2 is SYGVKD. The CDR3 loop spans 13 amino acids. Here the CDR3 DNA reads TGTGCCATCAGTACAGGGGAGGTCTACGAGCAGTACTTC. This sequence encodes CAISTGEVYEQYF.

This clonotype was seen more than once but under ten times. The V call is TRBV7-8, the J call TRBJ1-2, with 8 nucleotides matching TRBD1. The CDR3 runs 15 residues. Unmatched junction bases numbered 10, after V lost 5 bases and J lost 5 bases. Germline V gene lookup returns CDR1 SGHVS and CDR2 FQNEAQ. The CDR3 nucleotides read TGTGCCAGCAGCCTAACAATGACAGGGGATTATGGCTACACCTTC. Translated, it gives CASSLTMTGDYGYTF. Together with reference TRBV7-8 and TRBJ1-2, the CDR3 gives the full variable domain: GAGVSQSPRYKVAKRGQDVALRCDPISGHVSLFWYQQALGQGPEFLTYFQNEAQLDKSGLPSDRFFAERPEGSVSTLKIQRTQQEDSAVYLCASSLTMTGDYGYTFGSGTRLTVV.

The gene calls are TRBV20-1 and TRBJ1-5; no clear D. V dropped 5 bases and J dropped 10 bases, with 15 bases sitting between them. The CDR3 consists of 12 residues. From germline, CDR1 is DFQATT and CDR2 SNEGSKA (reference sequence). CDR3 sequence: CSARTEVGPQHF. CDR3 sequence (DNA): TGCAGTGCTCGGACGGAGGTCGGCCCCCAGCATTTT.

The V gene is TRBV7-9, the J gene TRBJ1-4, with D possibly matching TRBD1 (5 bases). The germline V gene encodes CDR1 SEHNR and CDR2 FQNEAQ (reference sequence). Trimming stripped 4 bases from V and 2 bases from J, with 17 bases between. CDR3 size: 17 residues. The CDR3 bases are TGTGCCAGCAGCTCACGAAGCCGACGGGACACTAATGAAAAACTGTTTTTT. Protein: CASSSRSRRDTNEKLFF.

V and J are TRBV7-9 and TRBJ1-5; perhaps TRBD1 as D (5 bases). Germline CDR1 reads SEHNR; CDR2 reads FQNEAQ (reference sequence). Trimming stripped 0 bases from V and 2 bases from J, with 8 bases between. The CDR3 covers 15 residues. CDR3 DNA sequence: TGTGCCAGCAGCTTAGCGGGGGGACGCAATCAGCCCCAGCATTTT. Protein: CASSLAGGRNQPQHF.

For the CDR3, the DNA is TGTGCCAGTAGTAGCCCCGCGGGGATTACGGTATACACTGAAGCTTTCTTT. It encodes CASSSPAGITVYTEAFF. This chain uses TRBV19 with TRBJ1-1, with D unresolved. V lost 4 bases, J lost 3 bases, and 21 bases lay in between. The CDR3 has 17 residues. CDR1 LNHDA and CDR2 SQIVND come from the germline V gene (reference sequence).

To note about this clonotype: A read error is possible here, since a much larger clone lies one base away. The chain employs TRBV12-3 or TRBV12-4 and TRBJ2-2; 14 nucleotides line up with TRBD2. V was clipped by 4 bases and J by 3 bases; unmatched bases: 13. The CDR3 consists of 20 residues. CDR3 in amino acids: CASSWGLAGAEIKDTGELFF. CDR3 coding DNA: TGTGCCAGCAGTTGGGGACTAGCGGGGGCTGAAATCAAGGACACCGGGGAGCTGTTTTTT.

This clonotype was detected a few times. The chain is built from TRBV6-9 and TRBJ1-5; a weak D match, TRBD1 (5 bases). This CDR3 has 15 amino acids. Trimming removed 4 bases at V and 0 bases at J, with 10 bases between. Germline V gene lookup returns CDR1 MNHGY and CDR2 SVAAGI. The CDR3 region is CASSSGRSSNQPQHF. The CDR3 DNA reads as TGTGCCAGCAGTTCAGGGCGGAGTAGCAATCAGCCCCAGCATTTT.

The genes are TRBV7-9 and TRBJ2-7; D remains unclear. V shed 1 base and J shed 2 bases, with 12 bases lying between them. The V gene's germline CDR1 is SEHNR and CDR2 FQNEAQ (reference sequence). The CDR3 is 15 residues long. The CDR3 protein is CASSLVDRGPYEQYF. The CDR3 coding sequence is TGTGCCAGCAGCTTAGTTGATCGAGGACCCTACGAGCAGTACTTC.

This clonotype was counted between two and nine times. This chain links TRBV7-8 with TRBJ1-2; D is unresolved. The germline V gene encodes CDR1 SGHVS and CDR2 FQNEAQ. Trimming cost V 2 bases and J 2 bases, with 6 bases left between them. CDR3 length equals 13 residues. CDR3 coding DNA: TGTGCCAGCAGCTTACACAGAAACTATGGCTACACCTTC. This codes for CASSLHRNYGYTF.

The table lists this clonotype with a few counts. The rearrangement links TRBV7-9 to TRBJ1-2; D gene ambiguous. Trimming removed 3 bases from V and 1 base from J, with 9 bases in between. This CDR3 comprises 14 residues. Per germline, CDR1 SEHNR and CDR2 FQNEAQ (reference sequence). This CDR3 reads CASSFGPLNYGYTF. The CDR3 DNA follows: TGTGCCAGCAGCTTCGGACCCCTTAACTATGGCTACACCTTC.

This clonotype was detected only a few times. For the CDR3, the DNA is TGTGCCTGGAGTGTCTGGGGCAAGAACACTGAAGCTTTCTTT. Translated: CAWSVWGKNTEAFF. The chain carries TRBV30 and TRBJ1-1; D might be TRBD1 (5 bases). This CDR3 contains 14 residues. The ends were cut back, 0 bases at V and 1 base at J, with 9 bases in the middle. Germline-derived CDR1 and CDR2 are GTSNPN and SVGIG (reference sequence).

This clonotype was found a few times. The V gene is TRBV6-2 or TRBV6-3, the J gene TRBJ1-1, with unresolved D. With 7 bases removed from V and 6 bases from J, the gap between germline ends came to 12 bases. Looked up from germline, CDR1 is MNHEY and CDR2 is SVGEGT. The CDR3 loop spans 12 amino acids. The CDR3 sequence: CASTPRPPEAFF. The CDR3 region has the DNA TGTGCCAGCACCCCTCGGCCCCCTGAAGCTTTCTTT.

The chain joins TRBV27 to TRBJ2-3, with D perhaps assigned TRBD1 or TRBD2 (6 bases each). Germline loops: CDR1 MNHEY, CDR2 SMNVEV (reference sequence). Trimming left V 0 bases short and J 2 bases short, with 12 bases between. The CDR3 covers 16 residues. This chain's CDR3 is CASSLSGGQITDTQYF. The CDR3 bases are TGTGCCAGCAGTTTATCGGGAGGACAGATCACAGATACGCAGTATTTT.

There are a few counts of this clonotype. The V and J genes are TRBV7-2 and TRBJ1-2, with 9 positions matching TRBD1. V lost 11 bases to trimming and J lost 4 bases; unmatched junction nucleotides: 20. Germline-derived CDR1 and CDR2 are SGHTA and FQGNSA. CDR3 length: 17 amino acids. CDR3 region: CALQDPSRDRDPYGYTF. DNA of the CDR3: TGTGCCCTCCAAGATCCTTCTAGGGACAGGGATCCCTATGGCTACACCTTC.

This clonotype has a handful of counts. V is TRBV4-1 and J is TRBJ1-1; D unclear. The CDR3 has 16 amino acids. Trimming cost V 3 bases and J 2 bases, with 16 bases left between them. The germline gives CDR1 MGHRA, CDR2 YSYEKL. CDR3: CASSHPEREGNTEAFF. The CDR3 region has the DNA TGCGCCAGCAGCCACCCCGAGAGGGAGGGAAACACTGAAGCTTTCTTT.

V usage is TRBV7-9 and J usage is TRBJ2-4; D possibly corresponds to TRBD2 (5 bases). Germline lookup yields CDR1 SEHNR and CDR2 FQNEAQ (reference sequence). Trimming took off 3 bases at V and 11 bases at J, with 23 bases between the two ends. This CDR3 region has 16 residues. The CDR3: CASSLEVQTLKTFQYF. The CDR3 DNA follows: TGTGCCAGCAGCTTGGAGGTCCAAACTCTCAAAACATTTCAGTACTTC.

This clonotype was observed a handful of times. The chain has TRBV4-3 and TRBJ1-5, with D tentatively TRBD1 (5 bases). Germline CDR1 LGHNA, CDR2 YSLEER. V lost 1 base and J lost 6, with 10 bases in between. The CDR3 is made up of 14 amino acids. CDR3 sequence reads: CASSQVQGVQPQHF. Here the CDR3 DNA reads TGCGCCAGCAGCCAAGTCCAGGGAGTTCAGCCCCAGCATTTT.

The chain employs TRBV7-6 and TRBJ2-4, with TRBD2 matching 15 bases. This CDR3 has 18 amino acids. Germline V CDR1 and CDR2: SGHVS, FNYEAQ. V gave up 3 bases and J gave up 1 base; unmatched junction bases: 4. The CDR3 DNA reads TGTGCCAGCAGCTTCCCCGGGACTAGCGGGGGGGCCAAAAACATTCAGTACTTC. It encodes CASSFPGTSGGAKNIQYF.

This clonotype turned up a few times. J is TRBJ1-1 and V is TRBV2; D call uncertain. Germline V gene data show CDR1 as SNHLY and CDR2 as FYNNEI. The CDR3 spans 14 residues. V lost 7 bases to trimming and J lost 0 bases, with 12 bases between them. CDR3 in DNA: TGTGCCAGCACCCCGGGCCTTATGAACACTGAAGCTTTCTTT. This gives the protein CASTPGLMNTEAFF.